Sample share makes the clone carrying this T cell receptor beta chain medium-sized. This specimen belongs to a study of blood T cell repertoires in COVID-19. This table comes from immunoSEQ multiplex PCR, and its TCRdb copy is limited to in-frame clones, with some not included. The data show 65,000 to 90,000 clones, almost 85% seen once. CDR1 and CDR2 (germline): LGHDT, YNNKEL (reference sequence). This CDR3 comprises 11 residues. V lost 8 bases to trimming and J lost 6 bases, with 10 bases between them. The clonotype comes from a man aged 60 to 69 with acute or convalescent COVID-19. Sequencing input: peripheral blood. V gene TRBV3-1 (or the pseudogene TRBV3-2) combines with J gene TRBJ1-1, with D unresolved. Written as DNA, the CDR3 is TGTGCCAGCGGAACCGGGTCTGAAGCTTTCTTT. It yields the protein CASGTGSEAFF.